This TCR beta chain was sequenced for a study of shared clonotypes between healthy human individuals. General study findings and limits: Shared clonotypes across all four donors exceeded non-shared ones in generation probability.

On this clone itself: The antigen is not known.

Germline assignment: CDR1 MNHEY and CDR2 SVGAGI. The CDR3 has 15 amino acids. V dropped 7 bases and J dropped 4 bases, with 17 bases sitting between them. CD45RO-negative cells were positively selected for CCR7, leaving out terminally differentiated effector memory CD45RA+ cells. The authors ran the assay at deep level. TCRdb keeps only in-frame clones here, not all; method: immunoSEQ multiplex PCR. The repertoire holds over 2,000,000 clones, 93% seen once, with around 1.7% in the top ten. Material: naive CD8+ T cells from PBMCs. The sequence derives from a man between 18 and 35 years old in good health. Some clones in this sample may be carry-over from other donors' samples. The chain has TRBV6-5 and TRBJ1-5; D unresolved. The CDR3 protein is CASKPLAGSNQPQHF. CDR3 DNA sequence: TGTGCCAGCAAGCCCCTGGCAGGTTCAAATCAGCCCCAGCATTTT.